These 3 T cell receptor beta chains were sequenced from one sample in a study of T cell changes during pregnancy in multiple sclerosis. Sequencing was performed with immunoSEQ multiplex PCR; in TCRdb, only in-frame clones are kept and a portion is missing. The sample has under 130,000 clones, 80% to 95% seen once. The material was peripheral blood, obtained after pregnancy. These receptors all stem from a female donor with multiple sclerosis, enrolled in a pregnancy study.

This clone was seen just once. The chain couples TRBV7-8 to TRBJ2-3; 8 nucleotides agree with TRBD2. Trimming removed 1 base from V and 1 base from J; junction bases left unmatched: 4. Germline assignment: CDR1 SGHVS and CDR2 FQNEAQ. The CDR3 has 16 residues. CDR3: CASSLEGGGRTDTQYF. CDR3 bases: TGTGCCAGCAGCTTAGAGGGCGGGGGGCGCACAGATACGCAGTATTTT.

The V and J genes are TRBV6-5 and TRBJ1-4; D gene ambiguous. This CDR3 has 15 residues. V lost 6 bases to trimming and J lost 3 bases, with 14 bases between them. Germline CDR1 reads MNHEY; CDR2 reads SVGAGI. In DNA form, the CDR3 reads TGTGCCAGCAGCCCGAGGTGGTTTTCTAATGAAAAACTGTTTTTT. Protein: CASSPRWFSNEKLFF.

V usage is TRBV4-2 and J usage is TRBJ2-3; weak D call: TRBD2 (6 bases). The V gene's germline CDR1 is LGHNA and CDR2 YNFKEQ. CDR3 length equals 15 residues. The ends were cut back, 2 bases at V and 6 bases at J, with 15 bases in the middle. The CDR3 here is CASSQLVGGMDTQYF. CDR3 DNA sequence: TGTGCCAGCAGCCAACTTGTGGGAGGCATGGATACGCAGTATTTT.